This TCR beta chain was identified during a study of blood T cell repertoires in COVID-19. There are 12 residues in the CDR3. V gave up 6 bases and J gave up 4 bases; unmatched junction bases: 1. The germline V gene has CDR1 SQVTM and CDR2 ANQGSEA. Original analysis: Amplification with reference gene primers provided the estimates of nucleated cell counts. Clones were sequenced by immunoSEQ multiplex PCR, and TCRdb holds only the in-frame ones, with some missing. The DNA was the basis for D and trimming; V, J and clone size are from that table. The sample lists roughly 310,000 clones, 89% seen once, with about 9.9% in the top ten. Enrolled through a virtual design, the participants were between roughly 18 and 100 years of age and came from under 30 US areas.

Material for sequencing was PBMCs or T cells enriched from blood (not recorded which). The J gene is TRBJ1-4, the V gene TRBV29-1; 8 bases align to TRBD1. The receptor comes from a woman between 40 and 55 years old who had recovered from COVID-19. The CDR3 nucleotides read TGCAGCGTGACAGGGGATAATGAAAAACTGTTTTTT. Amino acids: CSVTGDNEKLFF.